This T cell receptor beta chain was documented in a study of cytomegalovirus exposure and HLA in healthy donors. Study at large: There were about 85 million unique TCRs (from HLA-typed donors) in an early data release.

The PCR had 60 Vbeta and 13 Jbeta primers. Produced via immunoSEQ multiplex PCR; TCRdb's table is partial and in-frame only. The table records roughly 170,000 clones, approximately 80% of them present only once. After removal of 5 bases from V and 3 bases from J, the junction contained 10 bases not matched to a gene. Germline V gene data show CDR1 as MNHEY and CDR2 as SVGAGI. The CDR3 is made up of 15 amino acids. This sequence originates from a woman in her twenties or thirties in good health and CMV-seronegative. Material: PBMCs. The chain is built from TRBV6-5 and TRBJ2-7, with TRBD1 identical over 7 bases. This CDR3 reads CASSNQGGAGYEQYF. The CDR3, as DNA: TGTGCCAGCAGTAACCAAGGGGGCGCCGGCTACGAGCAGTACTTC.